The source of this T cell receptor beta chain is a study of Ad26.COV2.S vaccination and SARS-CoV-2 variants. On the study more broadly: Recipients of Ad26.COV2.S got it intramuscularly, once or twice 56 days apart.

The protocol was immunoSEQ multiplex PCR, while the TCRdb copy is restricted to in-frame clones and leaves out a portion. The table includes 350,000 to 500,000 clones, 75% to 90% detected once. To note about this clone: Its cognate antigen is unknown.

Study results and limitations: Participants in the vaccine arm had higher spike-specific TCR breadth; placebo recipients had lower. Possible underestimation of total T cell responses by the TCR breadth and depth analyses was noted.

This sample's treatment: around 19 received Ad26.COV2.S at low or high dose, single or two shots; several received placebo; per-sample allocation not given. Samples were taken on day 63 after the first vaccine or placebo injection. The CDR3 has 14 amino acids. Germline CDR1 reads SQVTM; CDR2 reads ANQGSEA. The trim removed 7 bases at V and 7 bases at J, leaving 10 bases unmatched. The material was peripheral blood, obtained in a trial of Ad26.COV2.S vaccine versus placebo. The chain is built from TRBV29-1 and TRBJ2-2; 9 bases agree with TRBD1. This sequence originates from a person aged 18 to 65 who received the Ad26.COV2.S COVID-19 vaccine or a placebo. The CDR3 sequence: CSGQQGADGGELFF. The CDR3 nucleotides are TGCAGCGGACAACAGGGGGCCGACGGCGGGGAGCTGTTTTTT.